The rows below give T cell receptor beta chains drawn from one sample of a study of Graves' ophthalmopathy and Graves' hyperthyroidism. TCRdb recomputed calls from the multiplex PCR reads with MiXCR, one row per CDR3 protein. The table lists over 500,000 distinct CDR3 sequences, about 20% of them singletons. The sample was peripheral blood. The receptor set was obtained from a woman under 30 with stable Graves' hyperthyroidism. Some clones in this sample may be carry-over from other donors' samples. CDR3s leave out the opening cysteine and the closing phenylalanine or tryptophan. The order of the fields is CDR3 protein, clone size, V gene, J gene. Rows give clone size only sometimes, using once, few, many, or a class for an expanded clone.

CDR3: ASSGRNYQETQY
size: .
V: TRBV2
J: TRBJ2-5

CDR3: SARDPRGEGENFYEQY
size: once
V: TRBV20-1
J: TRBJ2-7

CDR3: SVVGTFPSYEQY
size: .
V: TRBV29-1
J: TRBJ2-7

CDR3: ASRRRQGTGELF
size: many
V: TRBV12-3/TRBV12-4
J: TRBJ2-2

CDR3: ASSLDGGWNTEAF
size: .
V: TRBV11-2
J: TRBJ1-1

CDR3: SARTGGDTGELF
size: .
V: TRBV20-1
J: TRBJ2-2

CDR3: SVDPVPSGSHEQY
size: many
V: TRBV20-1
J: TRBJ2-7

CDR3: AWSAGQGPQETQY
size: .
V: TRBV30
J: TRBJ2-5

CDR3: ASSLGFNTEAF
size: many
V: TRBV7-3
J: TRBJ1-1

CDR3: ASSAVEPSNTEAF
size: many
V: TRBV28
J: TRBJ1-1

CDR3: ASSPVGQGQNIQY
size: many
V: TRBV28
J: TRBJ2-4

CDR3: SASPVGQETEAF
size: .
V: TRBV20-1
J: TRBJ1-1

CDR3: ASSQVAGLAPGSEQY
size: .
V: TRBV4-1
J: TRBJ2-7

CDR3: ASSTSERGWHEQY
size: many
V: TRBV12-3/TRBV12-4
J: TRBJ2-7

CDR3: ASSYGTGDTGELF
size: few
V: TRBV11-3
J: TRBJ2-2

CDR3: ASSPGAREAQY
size: .
V: TRBV19
J: TRBJ2-5

CDR3: ASKQTGGTEAF
size: many
V: TRBV6-5
J: TRBJ1-1

CDR3: AISGDRGGYGYT
size: many
V: TRBV10-3
J: TRBJ1-2

CDR3: ASSEAVSTDTQY
size: many
V: TRBV6-1
J: TRBJ2-3

CDR3: ASSFSSSYDQY
size: .
V: TRBV28
J: TRBJ2-7

CDR3: ASSPRGPNTGELF
size: .
V: TRBV6-1
J: TRBJ2-2

CDR3: ASRKYSNQPQH
size: many
V: TRBV27
J: TRBJ1-5

CDR3: ASSSNREQETQY
size: many
V: TRBV12-3/TRBV12-4
J: TRBJ2-5

CDR3: ASSYAGGQGYEQY
size: many
V: TRBV12-3/TRBV12-4
J: TRBJ2-7

CDR3: ASTAEGGRTF
size: many
V: TRBV27
J: TRBJ1-1

CDR3: ASSRVGGIADYT
size: many
V: TRBV12-3/TRBV12-4
J: TRBJ1-2

CDR3: SAQEGKRTEAF
size: few
V: TRBV29-1
J: TRBJ1-1